This passage covers 16 T cell receptor beta chains from one sample sequenced in a study of blood T cell repertoires in COVID-19. Profiling relied on immunoSEQ multiplex PCR, and the TCRdb table lists in-frame clones only, not all of them. Altogether about 64,000 clones are present, about 76% being singletons, with the ten largest covering less than 6%. The sequenced sample was peripheral blood. Receptor source: a human donor in a cohort sampled during active COVID-19.

This chain connects TRBV18 to TRBJ1-6, with D tentatively TRBD1 (5 bases). This CDR3 contains 14 residues. Per germline, CDR1 KGHSH and CDR2 LQKENI. V was shortened by 2 bases and J by 5 bases, with 7 bases between the two germline ends. The CDR3 DNA is TGTGCCAGCTCACCAGCCAGGGATAATTCACCCCTCCACTTT. Protein: CASSPARDNSPLHF.

The CDR3 region is CASSSGQGTLGTEAFF. DNA of the CDR3: TGTGCCAGCAGCTCGGGACAGGGGACTTTGGGAACTGAAGCTTTCTTT. The V gene is TRBV7-9, the J gene TRBJ1-1, with 10 nucleotides matching TRBD1. V lost 4 bases and J lost 5; bases outside the gene matches: 10. This CDR3 is built from 16 residues. Germline CDR1 SEHNR, CDR2 FQNEAQ (reference sequence). Looking up the rest from reference TRBV7-9 and TRBJ1-1 gives the full variable domain: DTGVSQNPRHKITKRGQNVTFRCDPISEHNRLYWYRQTLGQGPEFLTYFQNEAQLEKSRLLSDRFSAERPKGSFSTLEIQRTEQGDSAMYLCASSSGQGTLGTEAFFGQGTRLTVV.

The chain couples TRBV2 to TRBJ2-3; unclear D gene. The ends were cut back, 4 bases at V and 6 bases at J, with 8 bases in the middle. There are 12 residues in the CDR3. The germline V gene encodes CDR1 SNHLY and CDR2 FYNNEI. DNA of the CDR3: TGTGCCAGCAGTGCAGACTCGGATACGCAGTATTTT. Protein sequence: CASSADSDTQYF.

V gene TRBV12-3 or TRBV12-4 combines with J gene TRBJ1-1; TRBD1 agrees at 10 bases. The CDR3 runs to 12 residues. Trimming cost V 7 bases and J 12 bases; bases outside gene matches: 8. The chain's CDR3 is CASTPGQGVTFF. The CDR3 bases are TGTGCCAGCACCCCTGGACAGGGGGTGACTTTCTTT.

This chain uses TRBV7-8 with TRBJ2-3; D is perhaps TRBD2 (5 bases). The CDR3 totals 16 residues. Trimming cost V 5 bases and J 2 bases, with 17 bases left between them. Germline V gives CDR1 SGHVS, CDR2 FQNEAQ. CDR3 residues: CASSRTGEPFTDTQYF. Here the CDR3 DNA reads TGTGCCAGCAGCCGGACCGGGGAGCCTTTCACAGATACGCAGTATTTT.

The chain recombines TRBV5-8 with TRBJ1-3; D not resolved. Germline CDR1 is SGHTS and CDR2 is YDEGEE. Trimming removed 4 bases at V and 4 bases at J, with 15 bases between. The CDR3 runs to 15 residues. DNA for the CDR3: TGTGCCAGCAGCCTTCACCCTTCCCGGGGAAACACCATATATTTT. The encoded protein is CASSLHPSRGNTIYF. The full variable domain, its missing parts supplied by reference TRBV5-8 and TRBJ1-3, is EAGVTQSPTHLIKTRGQQATLRCSPISGHTSVYWYQQALGLGLQFLLWYDEGEERNRGNFPPRFSGRQFPNYSSELNVNALELEDSALYLCASSLHPSRGNTIYFGEGSWLTVV.

The CDR3 spells CASWWEAETQYF. DNA for the CDR3: TGTGCCAGCTGGTGGGAGGCTGAGACCCAGTACTTC. The genes are TRBV2 and TRBJ2-5, with D possibly being TRBD2 (6 bases). The CDR3 extends over 12 amino acids. V was clipped by 8 bases and J by 5 bases, with 12 bases between them. Germline-derived CDR1 and CDR2 are SNHLY and FYNNEI.

J is TRBJ1-4 and V is TRBV4-3; D is undetermined. The CDR3 spans 14 residues. V shed 4 bases and J shed 7 bases, with 13 bases lying between them. Germline CDR1 is LGHNA and CDR2 is YSLEER. The CDR3 nucleotides are TGCGCCAGCAGCCCCTACCAAGAAAGTGAAAAACTGTTTTTT. It is translated as CASSPYQESEKLFF.

The sample holds a few counts of this clone. The rearrangement uses TRBV13 and TRBJ2-3; no clear D gene. V was clipped by 0 bases and J by 14 bases, with 18 bases between them. CDR3 length: 14 residues. Looked up from germline, CDR1 is PRHDT and CDR2 is FYEKMQ (reference sequence). The CDR3 here is CASSLGRGRPSPYF. The CDR3 coding sequence is TGTGCCAGCAGCTTAGGCCGCGGCAGACCCTCCCCGTATTTT.

CDR3 region: CACNSYSGNTIYF. The CDR3 DNA sequence: TGTGCCTGCAACTCGTACTCTGGAAACACCATATATTTT. This chain links TRBV30 with TRBJ1-3; no reliable D call. Germline V gives CDR1 GTSNPN, CDR2 SVGIG (reference sequence). The CDR3 runs 13 residues. Trimming pared 6 bases from V and 0 bases from J, leaving 9 bases between.

CDR3 loop: CASSLWTENTGELFF. CDR3 nucleotide sequence: TGTGCCAGCAGTCTCTGGACAGAAAACACCGGGGAGCTGTTTTTT. The rearrangement links TRBV13 to TRBJ2-2; maybe TRBD1 (6 bases). V was cut by 6 bases and J by 2 bases, with 13 bases left in between. CDR1 PRHDT and CDR2 FYEKMQ come from the germline V gene (reference sequence). This CDR3 is 15 amino acids long. Supplemented by reference TRBV13 and TRBJ2-2, the full variable domain reads AAGVIQSPRHLIKEKRETATLKCYPIPRHDTVYWYQQGPGQDPQFLISFYEKMQSDKGSIPDRFSAQQFSDYHSELNMSSLELGDSALYFCASSLWTENTGELFFGEGSRLTVL.

The gene calls are TRBV3-1 (or the pseudogene TRBV3-2) and TRBJ2-5; weak D call: TRBD1 (5 bases). V gave up 4 bases and J gave up 2 bases, with 8 bases separating them. Germline V gene data show CDR1 as LGHDT and CDR2 as YNNKEL (reference sequence). The length of the CDR3 is 13 residues. The CDR3 bases are TGTGCCAGCAGCCGGGCAGGGCAAGAGACCCAGTACTTC. Protein sequence: CASSRAGQETQYF.

This clone was counted only a few times. The chain is built from TRBV19 and TRBJ2-2; the D gene is possibly TRBD2 (5 bases). The length of the CDR3 is 14 residues. The V and J ends lost 7 bases and 1 base respectively, with 10 bases between them. Germline CDR1 LNHDA, CDR2 SQIVND (reference sequence). CDR3 DNA sequence: TGTGCCAGTATGAGGGCCGTGAACACCGGGGAGCTGTTTTTT. The encoded protein is CASMRAVNTGELFF.

This clone was seen ten or more times. The gene calls are TRBV6-4 and TRBJ2-1; the D gene is possibly TRBD1 (5 bases). The V gene lost 7 bases and the J gene lost 7 bases, with 17 bases spanning the gap. The CDR3 has 14 amino acids. CDR1 is MRHNA, CDR2 SNTAGT, per germline. CDR3 in amino acids: CASKVRGQANEQFF. The CDR3 bases are TGTGCCAGCAAGGTCAGAGGACAAGCTAATGAGCAGTTCTTC.

The chain couples TRBV3-1 (or the pseudogene TRBV3-2) to TRBJ2-2; 9 bases are shared with TRBD1. Germline V gene data show CDR1 as LGHDT and CDR2 as YNNKEL (reference sequence). Trimming took 5 bases from V and 5 from J; bases not matched to a gene: 6. The CDR3 is 15 amino acids. CDR3 residues: CASSGNRGLTGELFF. The CDR3 DNA reads TGTGCCAGCAGCGGAAACAGGGGGCTGACCGGGGAGCTGTTTTTT.

The V gene is TRBV9, the J gene TRBJ2-1; TRBD2 matches at 8 bases. The germline gives CDR1 SGDLS, CDR2 YYNGEE. The CDR3 sequence is 16 residues long. V dropped 4 bases and J dropped 7; count of bases not matched to a gene: 13. As DNA, the CDR3 is TGTGCCAGCAGCCCCCTCTCACCGGGGGGGCCGAATGAGCAGTTCTTC. It is translated as CASSPLSPGGPNEQFF.